The 19 T cell receptor beta chains presented below share a single source sample, sequenced in a study of tissue T cells after allogeneic stem cell transplantation (dated by TCRdb to between 2021 and 2022). The intended sense of this specimen's time point label: mouse harvest day 14 after allogeneic transplant. Mouse grafts combined 10^7 T-cell-depleted bone marrow cells with 10^6 splenic CD5+ T cells, given via tail vein injection. Receptor amplification or capture employed the immunoSEQ multiplex PCR assay. TCRdb's version of the immuneACCESS table is confined to in-frame rearrangements and falls short of the full clone set. An unresolved V gene accounts for under half of the shortfall where checked; the remainder is of unknown origin. In all, the sample holds over 2,000 clones, and 40% to 45% of those were seen once. The ten largest clonotypes hold roughly 35% of the sample. The specimen was lymph node tissue. The receptors stem from a female BALB/c mouse given C57BL/6 T cells with graft-versus-host disease after an allogeneic hematopoietic cell transplant.

In regard to this clone: Mouse gene names apply. Sequencing ends 1 residue short of the CDR3 end; the germline J gene provides the rest. The V call is TRBV29, the J call TRBJ1-5; TRBD1 might be the D (5 bases). Looked up from germline, CDR1 is MSHET and CDR2 is SYDVDS. The CDR3 length is 16 residues. V was cut by 4 bases and J by 3 bases, with 16 bases left in between. The CDR3 DNA, read in part, is TGTGCTAGCAGTTCCCTCCCCAGGGAGGGCAACCAGGCTCCGCTT. Translated: CASSSLPREGNQAPL. The entire CDR3 is CASSSLPREGNQAPLF.

Comment on this clone: Mouse germline and gene names are used. The observed sequence ends 1 residue before the CDR3 terminus, with the missing tail filled in from the germline J gene. The chain uses TRBV26 and TRBJ2-5; 7 bases line up with TRBD2. J was trimmed by 1 base and V by 2 bases; bases with no gene match: 3. This CDR3 comprises 15 residues. Germline-derived CDR1 and CDR2 are KGHPV and FQNQEV (reference sequence). The sequenced CDR3 bases are TGTGCCAGCAGTCTGAATGGGGGGTACCAAGACACCCAGTAC. Residues: CASSLNGGYQDTQY. The entire CDR3 sequence reads CASSLNGGYQDTQYF.

About this clone: Gene names are the mouse ones. The read comes to an end 1 residue before the CDR3 does, leaving the germline J gene to fill in the end. V and J are TRBV26 and TRBJ1-5, with D perhaps TRBD1 (5 bases). Trimming removed 6 bases from V and 3 bases from J, with 9 bases in between. Germline CDR1 is KGHPV and CDR2 is FQNQEV (reference sequence). CDR3 length: 13 amino acids. CDR3 DNA (partial): TGTGCCAGCAGCCCAGGGAGCAACCAGGCTCCGCTT. Protein sequence: CASSPGSNQAPL. The whole CDR3 reads CASSPGSNQAPLF. Complete variable domain (other parts from reference TRBV26 and TRBJ1-5): NSKVIQTPRYLVKGQGQKAKMRCIPEKGHPVVFWYQQNKNNEFKFLINFQNQEVLQQIDMTEKRFSAECPSNSPCSLEIQSSEAGDSALYLCASSPGSNQAPLFGEGTRLSVL.

In its sample, this clone was seen a few times. The gene names here belong to mouse. The sequenced fragment ends 1 residue before the CDR3 boundary, so the rest is inferred from the germline J gene. This chain uses TRBV26 with TRBJ2-4; a weak D match, TRBD2 (5 bases). V dropped 6 bases and J dropped 0 bases, with 10 bases sitting between them. Germline V gives CDR1 KGHPV, CDR2 FQNQEV (reference sequence). The CDR3 has 14 amino acids. The sequenced part of the CDR3 DNA is TGTGCCAGCAGCCTCTGGGTTAGTCAAAACACCTTGTAC. Translation: CASSLWVSQNTLY. The complete CDR3 protein is CASSLWVSQNTLYF. Supplemented by reference TRBV26 and TRBJ2-4, the full variable domain reads NSKVIQTPRYLVKGQGQKAKMRCIPEKGHPVVFWYQQNKNNEFKFLINFQNQEVLQQIDMTEKRFSAECPSNSPCSLEIQSSEAGDSALYLCASSLWVSQNTLYFGAGTRLSVL.

As regards this clone: The genes and germline here are from mouse. The sequenced fragment ends 1 residue before the CDR3 boundary, so the rest is inferred from the germline J gene. The rearrangement joins TRBV26 to TRBJ2-4; the match to TRBD1 covers 10 bases. Germline CDR1 is KGHPV and CDR2 is FQNQEV (reference sequence). Losses at the gene ends were 2 bases for V and 8 bases for J; bases not matched to a gene: 4. The CDR3 sequence is 14 residues long. The covered CDR3 bases are TGTGCCAGCAGTCTGGAGACAGGGGGCTCCACCTTGTAC. It translates to CASSLETGGSTLY. The full CDR3 protein is CASSLETGGSTLYF. The full variable domain, its missing parts supplied by reference TRBV26 and TRBJ2-4, is NSKVIQTPRYLVKGQGQKAKMRCIPEKGHPVVFWYQQNKNNEFKFLINFQNQEVLQQIDMTEKRFSAECPSNSPCSLEIQSSEAGDSALYLCASSLETGGSTLYFGAGTRLSVL.

As regards this clone: Gene names and germline match the mouse. CDR3 bases read: TGTGCCAGCAGTGATGCCGGGGTTGCAGAAACGCTGTAT. This encodes CASSDAGVAETLY. The full-length CDR3 reads as CASSDAGVAETLYF. The chain couples TRBV13-1 to TRBJ2-3; D unclear. The read ends 1 residue before the CDR3 terminus; that terminus is restored from the germline J gene. The length of the CDR3 is 14 residues. Germline V lookup: CDR1 NSHNY, CDR2 SYGAGN. The V and J ends lost 0 bases and 2 bases respectively, with 7 bases between them.

As for this clone: Germline and genes: mouse. The CDR3 spells CASSLIGGEDTQYF. CDR3 DNA (partial): TGTGCCAGCAGTCTGATTGGGGGGGAAGACACCCAGTAC. The gene calls are TRBV26 and TRBJ2-5, with 8 bases fitting TRBD2. The read terminates 1 residue before the CDR3 end, so the remaining end is supplied by the germline J gene. There are 14 residues in the CDR3. The trim removed 2 bases at V and 4 bases at J, leaving 2 bases unmatched. Germline CDR1 reads KGHPV; CDR2 reads FQNQEV (reference sequence).

This clone was seen more than once but under ten times. Mouse names are used for the genes. With the read ending 1 residue before the CDR3 end, the germline J gene is used to fill in that end. The chain joins TRBV5 to TRBJ1-5, with a tentative D call TRBD1 (5 bases). V lost 4 bases, J lost 0 bases, and 7 bases lay in between. CDR3 length: 14 amino acids. Per germline, CDR1 LGHNA and CDR2 YNLKQL (reference sequence). CDR3 loop: CASSRTYNNQAPLF. Incomplete CDR3 DNA: TGTGCCAGCAGCCGGACATATAACAACCAGGCTCCGCTT.

On this clone itself: Gene names follow the mouse nomenclature. The sample carries other DNA sequences with the same CDR3. Incomplete CDR3 DNA: TGTGCCAGCAGTCTGGGGGGGAACACAGAAGTCTTC. It encodes CASSLGGNTEVF. The whole CDR3 protein reads CASSLGGNTEVFF. The rearrangement joins TRBV26 to TRBJ1-1, with D maybe TRBD1 (5 bases). The CDR3 end falls 1 residue outside the read, so it is completed with the germline J gene. The ends were cut back, 2 bases at V and 1 base at J, with 5 bases in the middle. CDR3 size: 13 residues. Per the germline V gene, CDR1 is KGHPV and CDR2 is FQNQEV (reference sequence).

Regarding this clone: The genes are named according to mouse. Read data end 1 residue before the CDR3 end; the end is taken from the germline J gene. The chain couples TRBV26 to TRBJ2-5; 8 bases align to TRBD2. The V gene's germline CDR1 is KGHPV and CDR2 FQNQEV (reference sequence). Trimming at V came to 4 bases and at J to 6 bases, leaving 3 bases not matched to a gene. The CDR3 has 13 residues. CDR3 DNA (partial): TGTGCCAGCAGTCGGGACTGGAGTGACACCCAGTAC. This translates into CASSRDWSDTQY. The entire CDR3 protein is CASSRDWSDTQYF.

On this clone: Each gene name is a mouse one. Read sequence stops 1 residue before the CDR3 end, and the germline J gene provides the missing end. The V call is TRBV4, the J call TRBJ1-4, with TRBD1 identical over 7 bases. CDR1 is LGHDT and CDR2 is YNNKQL in the germline V gene (reference sequence). The CDR3 consists of 15 residues. J gave up 3 bases and V 5 bases, and 6 bases lay outside the gene matches. The DNA read from the CDR3 is TGTGCCAGCAGCGACCGGGACAGAACCAACGAAAGATTATTT. As protein: CASSDRDRTNERLF. The CDR3 as a whole reads CASSDRDRTNERLFF.

This clone occurred a few times. Each gene name is a mouse one. The CDR3 reads CASSPGGGNEQYF. Incomplete CDR3 DNA: TGTGCTAGCAGCCCAGGGGGCGGGAATGAACAGTAC. V is TRBV29 and J is TRBJ2-7; 8 positions agree with TRBD1. The read halts 1 residue ahead of the CDR3 end, with the missing end drawn from the germline J gene. Trimming cost V 6 bases and J 5 bases; bases outside gene matches: 6. Germline CDR1 reads MSHET; CDR2 reads SYDVDS. This CDR3 has 13 amino acids.

The table lists this clone with a few counts. Mouse gene names and germline throughout. The CDR3: CASSLAGGFYEQYF. Incomplete CDR3 DNA: TGTGCCAGCAGTTTGGCTGGGGGGTTCTATGAACAGTAC. V gene TRBV15 combines with J gene TRBJ2-7, with 8 bases identical to TRBD2. The read halts 1 residue ahead of the CDR3 end, with the missing end drawn from the germline J gene. CDR1 and CDR2 from the germline V gene are SGHND and FRSKSL. This CDR3 is 14 amino acids long. V shed 3 bases, J shed 3 bases, and the junction held 4 bases outside the gene matches.

As for this clone: The gene names here belong to mouse. The observed sequence ends 1 residue before the CDR3 terminus, with the missing tail filled in from the germline J gene. J is TRBJ2-7 and V is TRBV13-3; 7 nucleotides agree with TRBD2. Germline values: CDR1 NNHDY, CDR2 SYVADS. CDR3 length equals 15 residues. The V and J ends lost 4 bases and 1 base, in that order; junction bases with no gene match: 8. CDR3 DNA, as far as it was read: TGTGCCAGCAGTACCCGACTGGGCCGATCCTATGAACAGTAC. This translates into CASSTRLGRSYEQY. The full CDR3 sequence reads CASSTRLGRSYEQYF.

Remarks on this clone: The listed genes are named as in mouse. The read finishes 1 residue shy of the CDR3 end, and the germline J gene is used to complete it. The rearrangement links TRBV26 to TRBJ2-4, with D perhaps being TRBD1 or TRBD2 (5 bases each). The CDR3 is 14 residues long. V gave up 3 bases and J gave up 2 bases, with 9 bases separating them. CDR1 is KGHPV and CDR2 is FQNQEV in the germline V gene (reference sequence). CDR3 bases read: TGTGCCAGCAGTCTAGCGGGGACTCAAAACACCTTGTAC. It yields the protein CASSLAGTQNTLY. The full CDR3 protein is CASSLAGTQNTLYF.

With regard to this clone: The genes and germline here are from mouse. Sequencing ends 1 residue short of the CDR3 end; the germline J gene provides the rest. J is TRBJ2-3 and V is TRBV26, with 11 bases lining up with TRBD1. The CDR3 spans 15 residues. Trimming cost V 3 bases and J 3 bases; bases outside gene matches: 2. The germline V gene has CDR1 KGHPV and CDR2 FQNQEV (reference sequence). The part of the CDR3 DNA that was read is TGTGCCAGCAGTCTTAGGACAGGGGGCGCAGAAACGCTGTAT. Its translation is CASSLRTGGAETLY. The entire CDR3 protein is CASSLRTGGAETLYF. Combining the CDR3 with reference TRBV26 and TRBJ2-3 gives the whole variable domain NSKVIQTPRYLVKGQGQKAKMRCIPEKGHPVVFWYQQNKNNEFKFLINFQNQEVLQQIDMTEKRFSAECPSNSPCSLEIQSSEAGDSALYLCASSLRTGGAETLYFGSGTRLTVL.

A note on this clone: Mouse germline and gene names are used. Coverage ceases 1 residue before the CDR3 finishes, and the germline J gene fills in the end. V and J are TRBV26 and TRBJ2-5; weak D call: TRBD1 (6 bases). This CDR3 is 15 amino acids long. Trimming took off 4 bases at V and 0 bases at J, with 11 bases between the two ends. Germline V gives CDR1 KGHPV, CDR2 FQNQEV (reference sequence). CDR3 DNA (partial): TGTGCCAGCAGTCCCGACAGGCCTAACCAAGACACCCAGTAC. Translating it yields CASSPDRPNQDTQY. The whole CDR3 sequence reads CASSPDRPNQDTQYF.

Comments on this clone: Gene names and germline match the mouse. The DNA ends 1 residue before the CDR3 does, and the rest of the CDR3 is filled in from the germline J gene. The chain couples TRBV19 to TRBJ2-1, with 10 bases identical to TRBD2. This CDR3 comprises 14 residues. V dropped 5 bases and J dropped 3; count of bases not matched to a gene: 2. From germline, CDR1 is FNHDT and CDR2 SITEND (reference sequence). The sequenced CDR3 bases are TGTGCCAGCAGAGACTGGGGGGTCTATGCTGAGCAGTTC. Translated: CASRDWGVYAEQF. In full, the CDR3 reads CASRDWGVYAEQFF.

This clone was seen just once. Gene names are mouse gene names. The read comes to an end 1 residue before the CDR3 does, leaving the germline J gene to fill in the end. The chain carries TRBV20 and TRBJ1-3, with 8 bases matching TRBD1. The junction had 14 bases not matched to a gene; V was cut back by 1 base and J by 0 bases. This CDR3 has 19 amino acids. From germline, CDR1 is GFQATS and CDR2 STVNSAI. Incomplete CDR3 DNA: TGTGGTGCTAGGGGACAGGGGATAGGGGTCCCCTATTCTGGAAATACGCTCTAT. Amino acid sequence: CGARGQGIGVPYSGNTLY. The whole CDR3 sequence is CGARGQGIGVPYSGNTLYF.